Following are 21 T cell receptor beta chains from one sample sequenced in a study of Tregs in tolerant kidney transplant recipients (dated by TCRdb to between 2018 and 2021). The time point label here, explained by the study, means: blood sample drawn before combined kidney and bone marrow transplant. Libraries were prepared through the immunoSEQ multiplex PCR assay. TCRdb holds this immuneACCESS table with in-frame rearrangements only. Some clones are missing; in checked studies, unresolved V genes explain under half, and the rest has no known cause. This sample gives about 73,000 clones in total; roughly 98% of them show up just once. Over 0.45% of the sample lies in the top ten. The material was CD4+ T cells from blood, obtained before the transplant. These receptor sequences come from a human donor who received a combined kidney and bone marrow transplant.

The chain employs TRBV10-3 and TRBJ2-1; TRBD2 aligns across 16 bases. Germline assignment: CDR1 ENHRY and CDR2 SYGVKD. CDR3 length equals 17 residues. V lost 6 bases to trimming and J lost 4 bases; unmatched junction nucleotides: 6. The CDR3 sequence: CAIRGTSGGAQYNEQFF. DNA of the CDR3: TGTGCCATCAGGGGGACTAGCGGGGGGGCACAATACAATGAGCAGTTCTTC.

CDR3: CAWSGLGGYTF. CDR3 coding DNA: TGTGCCTGGAGTGGACTAGGAGGCTACACCTTC. The chain carries TRBV30 and TRBJ1-2; D ambiguous. Per the germline V gene, CDR1 is GTSNPN and CDR2 is SVGIG (reference sequence). V lost 1 base and J 8 bases, leaving 8 bases between the germline ends. This CDR3 region has 11 residues.

This clone occurred once. V gene TRBV30 combines with J gene TRBJ1-3, with D maybe TRBD1 (5 bases). The CDR3 covers 15 residues. The germline V gene has CDR1 GTSNPN and CDR2 SVGIG (reference sequence). V lost 5 bases and J 0 bases, leaving 14 bases between the germline ends. The CDR3 spells CAWGGGGDSGNTIYF. DNA of the CDR3: TGTGCCTGGGGTGGGGGAGGGGACTCTGGAAACACCATATATTTT.

This clone was seen just once. DNA of the CDR3: TGCGCCAGCAGCCCTACAGGGTCCAGGGGAAACACCATATATTTT. Its translation: CASSPTGSRGNTIYF. The chain uses TRBV5-1 and TRBJ1-3, with D possibly matching TRBD1 (6 bases). Germline V lookup: CDR1 SGHRS, CDR2 YFSETQ. With 4 bases removed from V and 4 bases from J, the gap between germline ends came to 15 bases. There are 15 residues in the CDR3.

The rearrangement links TRBV4-3 to TRBJ1-2; D gene unclear. Germline CDR1 reads LGHNA; CDR2 reads YSLEER. CDR3 length equals 13 residues. The germline V and J ends were trimmed by 0 bases and 5 bases, with 7 bases remaining between them. CDR3 nucleotide sequence: TGCGCCAGCAGCCAAGAGAGATATTATGGCTACACCTTC. Its protein is CASSQERYYGYTF.

In its sample, this clone was seen a few times. This chain links TRBV28 with TRBJ1-3; unclear D gene. CDR1 is MDHEN and CDR2 is SYDVKM in the germline V gene. V lost 7 bases, J lost 2 bases, and 9 bases lay in between. The CDR3 covers 13 residues. CDR3 sequence reads: CASIRYAGNTIYF. DNA of the CDR3: TGTGCCAGCATACGCTATGCTGGAAACACCATATATTTT.

This clone occurred once. The V call is TRBV6-8, the J call TRBJ2-1, with D perhaps TRBD1 (6 bases). Trimming shortened V by 6 bases and J by 3 bases, and 21 bases separated the two germline ends. The CDR3 totals 17 residues. Germline CDR1 reads MNHGY; CDR2 reads SAAAGT. CDR3 sequence (DNA): TGTGCCAGCAGCTTCAACGTGACAGGACCCTTCTACAATGAGCAGTTCTTC. Amino acids: CASSFNVTGPFYNEQFF.

The rearrangement uses TRBV28 and TRBJ2-7; 9 positions match TRBD1. The CDR3 is 15 residues long. Germline V gene data show CDR1 as MDHEN and CDR2 as SYDVKM. The V and J ends lost 7 bases and 1 base, in that order; junction bases with no gene match: 8. Here the CDR3 reads CASTSPGQGSYEQYF. In nucleotides, the CDR3 is TGTGCCAGCACGTCTCCGGGACAGGGATCCTACGAGCAGTACTTC.

The chain combines TRBV5-6 with TRBJ1-2; TRBD1 agrees at 9 bases. The V segment lost 1 base and the J segment 4 bases; nucleotides outside the gene matches: 8. The CDR3 totals 16 residues. CDR1 SGHDT and CDR2 YYEEEE come from the germline V gene. CDR3 nucleotides: TGTGCCAGCAGCTTGTTCCGGGACAGGGTTGGCTATGGCTACACCTTC. Amino acid sequence: CASSLFRDRVGYGYTF.

The V and J genes are TRBV10-3 and TRBJ2-6, with 8 bases that match TRBD1. The V gene's germline CDR1 is ENHRY and CDR2 SYGVKD. V shed 0 bases, J shed 0 bases, and the junction held 1 base outside the gene matches. This CDR3 has 17 residues. CDR3 bases: TGTGCCATCAGTGAGTCCGACAGGGGCTCTGGGGCCAACGTCCTGACTTTC. This encodes CAISESDRGSGANVLTF.

The chain links TRBV6-1 to TRBJ1-2; 10 bases line up with TRBD1. CDR3 length: 15 amino acids. Trimming removed 3 bases from V and 4 bases from J; junction bases left unmatched: 5. Germline loops: CDR1 MNHNS, CDR2 SASEGT. Here the CDR3 DNA reads TGTGCCAGCAGTGAGAGGACAGGGGGGCCCTATGGCTACACCTTC. Its protein product is CASSERTGGPYGYTF.

This clone appeared once. The rearrangement uses TRBV2 and TRBJ2-7, with 8 bases identical to TRBD1. Germline CDR1 and CDR2: SNHLY and FYNNEI. The junction had 4 bases not matched to a gene; V was cut back by 3 bases and J by 3 bases. CDR3 length: 14 amino acids. The CDR3 reads CASSDEQGDYEQYF. DNA of the CDR3: TGTGCCAGCAGTGATGAACAGGGGGACTACGAGCAGTACTTC.

The V call is TRBV7-9, the J call TRBJ1-4, with 7 nucleotides matching TRBD1. The germline gives CDR1 SEHNR, CDR2 FQNEAQ (reference sequence). V lost 5 bases, J lost 5 bases, and 5 bases stayed unmatched. The CDR3 sequence is 14 residues long. The CDR3 sequence is CASSPDRRNEKLFF. CDR3 nucleotide sequence: TGTGCCAGCAGCCCGGACAGGAGAAATGAAAAACTGTTTTTT.

The chain uses TRBV6-5 and TRBJ1-1; TRBD1 agrees at 9 bases. CDR1 and CDR2 (germline): MNHEY, SVGAGI. The length of the CDR3 is 13 residues. V gave up 4 bases and J gave up 7 bases; unmatched junction bases: 4. The CDR3 DNA is TGTGCCAGCAGTTCCGGACAGGGGAATGAAGCTTTCTTT. It codes for CASSSGQGNEAFF.

This chain links TRBV5-1 with TRBJ2-3; TRBD2 matches 9 bases. The CDR3 totals 17 residues. The trim removed 0 bases at V and 1 base at J, leaving 6 bases unmatched. Per germline, CDR1 SGHRS and CDR2 YFSETQ. In DNA form, the CDR3 reads TGCGCCAGCAGCTTGGTAGCGGGGGTACAGGGCACAGATACGCAGTATTTT. This encodes CASSLVAGVQGTDTQYF. The full variable domain, with the rest looked up from reference TRBV5-1 and TRBJ2-3, is KAGVTQTPRYLIKTRGQQVTLSCSPISGHRSVSWYQQTPGQGLQFLFEYFSETQRNKGNFPGRFSGRQFSNSRSEMNVSTLELGDSALYLCASSLVAGVQGTDTQYFGPGTRLTVL.

The rearrangement links TRBV5-1 to TRBJ2-2; TRBD2 aligns across 9 bases. V dropped 6 bases and J dropped 0; count of bases not matched to a gene: 0. The CDR3 sequence is 14 residues long. Germline assignment: CDR1 SGHRS and CDR2 YFSETQ. CDR3 loop: CASTSGANTGELFF. In DNA form, the CDR3 reads TGCGCCAGCACTAGCGGGGCGAACACCGGGGAGCTGTTTTTT.

The table lists this clone with a count of one. The chain links TRBV5-1 to TRBJ2-7; 7 nucleotides agree with TRBD1. J lost 0 bases, V lost 4 bases, and 4 bases had no gene match. The CDR3 contains 14 residues. The germline V gene has CDR1 SGHRS and CDR2 YFSETQ. CDR3 protein: CASSRDRDSYEQYF. The CDR3 coding sequence is TGCGCCAGCAGCCGGGACAGAGACTCCTACGAGCAGTACTTC. Full variable domain (remainder filled in from reference TRBV5-1 and TRBJ2-7): KAGVTQTPRYLIKTRGQQVTLSCSPISGHRSVSWYQQTPGQGLQFLFEYFSETQRNKGNFPGRFSGRQFSNSRSEMNVSTLELGDSALYLCASSRDRDSYEQYFGPGTRLTVT.

This chain links TRBV5-1 with TRBJ1-4, with 10 positions matching TRBD1. The CDR3 has 17 residues. CDR1 is SGHRS and CDR2 is YFSETQ in the germline V gene. V lost 0 bases and J lost 6; bases outside the gene matches: 8. The CDR3, as DNA: TGCGCCAGCAGCTTGGATGGTTTGGGGACAGGGGATGAAAAACTGTTTTTT. Protein: CASSLDGLGTGDEKLFF.

This clone occurred once. V is TRBV30 and J is TRBJ2-2; D remains unclear. Germline V gene data show CDR1 as GTSNPN and CDR2 as SVGIG (reference sequence). The CDR3 covers 13 residues. V lost 5 bases to trimming and J lost 1 base, with 8 bases between them. The CDR3 DNA reads TGTGCCTGGTCCGTCGGGAACACCGGGGAGCTGTTTTTT. Translation gives CAWSVGNTGELFF.

CDR3 DNA sequence: TGTGCCAGCAGCAGGGACAGGGGCGACTACGAGCAGTACTTC. It specifies CASSRDRGDYEQYF. This chain links TRBV7-6 with TRBJ2-7; 10 bases align to TRBD1. CDR3 size: 14 residues. Trimming removed 5 bases from V and 3 bases from J; junction bases left unmatched: 4. Per germline, CDR1 SGHVS and CDR2 FNYEAQ.

The gene calls are TRBV11-3 and TRBJ2-5, with 7 bases matching TRBD1. The CDR3 is made up of 14 amino acids. Germline CDR1 and CDR2: SGHNT and YENEEA. Trimming removed 6 bases from V and 0 bases from J; junction bases left unmatched: 4. This CDR3 is CASSFDRDQETQYF. As DNA, the CDR3 is TGTGCCAGCAGTTTTGACAGGGACCAAGAGACCCAGTACTTC.